What follows are 8 T cell receptor beta chains derived from one specimen sequenced in a study of CD8 T cells in ankylosing spondylitis. TCRdb reprocessed the 5' RACE reads with MiXCR, giving one entry per CDR3 protein. The sample contains 200,000 to 300,000 distinct CDR3 sequences, roughly a tenth of which appear only once. Sequences were obtained from blood, either unsorted or a sorted T cell fraction (not recorded which). All receptors derive from a male donor with ankylosing spondylitis or in good health (not recorded which).

In this sample, this clonotype turned up many times. The chain joins TRBV19 to TRBJ2-1; weak D call: TRBD2 (6 bases). With 6 bases removed from V and 10 bases from J, the gap between germline ends came to 13 bases. The CDR3 spans 12 residues. The V gene's germline CDR1 is LNHDA and CDR2 SQIVND (reference sequence). The CDR3 bases are TGTGCCAGTAGCCTCCAGGCGGGGGAGCAGTTCTTC. The encoded protein is CASSLQAGEQFF.

At least ten counts were recorded for this clonotype. The rearrangement links TRBV20-1 to TRBJ1-1; D is undetermined. Trimming shortened V by 3 bases and J by 2 bases, and 4 bases separated the two germline ends. Germline V gene sequence: CDR1 DFQATT, CDR2 SNEGSKA (reference sequence). The CDR3 runs to 11 residues. In nucleotides, the CDR3 is TGCAGTGCTAGTGGCAACACTGAAGCTTTCTTT. Protein sequence: CSASGNTEAFF.

This clonotype occurred many times. The chain recombines TRBV20-1 with TRBJ1-5, with TRBD1 as a possible D gene (6 bases). This CDR3 region has 16 residues. Germline-derived CDR1 and CDR2 are DFQATT and SNEGSKA (reference sequence). Trimming took off 6 bases at V and 4 bases at J, with 22 bases between the two ends. The CDR3 nucleotides read TGCAGTGCCACCCCTGGACAGCCTGGGGGGAATCAGCCCCAGCATTTT. Amino acid sequence: CSATPGQPGGNQPQHF.

This clonotype was observed at least ten times. V usage is TRBV28 and J usage is TRBJ1-1; D is possibly TRBD1 (5 bases). Trimming removed 2 bases at V and 6 bases at J, with 10 bases between. Per germline, CDR1 MDHEN and CDR2 SYDVKM. This CDR3 is 13 amino acids long. DNA for the CDR3: TGTGCCAGCAGTTTACCGGGGACCGCTGAAGCTTTCTTT. This codes for CASSLPGTAEAFF.

This clonotype was recorded at least ten times. The chain couples TRBV5-1 to TRBJ2-7; 7 bases align to TRBD1. The trim removed 0 bases at V and 1 base at J, leaving 7 bases unmatched. The CDR3 spans 16 residues. Germline CDR1 SGHRS, CDR2 YFSETQ. CDR3 in DNA: TGCGCCAGCAGCTTGGTAGGGACAGAAATTTCCTACGAGCAGTACTTC. Its translation is CASSLVGTEISYEQYF.

This clonotype was observed many times. The rearrangement uses TRBV3-1 and TRBJ1-1; D is unresolved. Trimming cost V 2 bases and J 11 bases, with 27 bases left between them. Looked up from germline, CDR1 is LGHDT and CDR2 is YNNKEL (reference sequence). CDR3 length: 17 amino acids. CDR3 in amino acids: CASSQPVLDEDGLEAFF. In DNA, the CDR3 is TGTGCCAGCAGCCAACCGGTCCTTGACGAGGATGGTCTAGAGGCTTTCTTT. Based on the CDR3 plus reference TRBV3-1 and TRBJ1-1, the full variable domain is DTAVSQTPKYLVTQMGNDKSIKCEQNLGHDTMYWYKQDSKKFLKIMFSYNNKELIINETVPNRFSPKSPDKAHLNLHINSLELGDSAVYFCASSQPVLDEDGLEAFFGQGTRLTVV.

At least ten counts were recorded for this clonotype. The genes are TRBV30 and TRBJ1-6, with 8 bases matching TRBD1. The V and J ends lost 8 bases and 5 bases, in that order; junction bases with no gene match: 2. The CDR3 is 12 amino acids. Per the germline V gene, CDR1 is GTSNPN and CDR2 is SVGIG (reference sequence). CDR3 bases: TGTGCCCTGGGACAGGATAATTCACCCCTCCACTTT. Amino acid sequence: CALGQDNSPLHF.

The table lists this clonotype with many counts. V usage is TRBV11-2 and J usage is TRBJ1-2; TRBD1 is a possible D gene (6 bases). Germline loops: CDR1 SGHAT, CDR2 FQNNGV. V was trimmed by 3 bases and J by 0 bases, leaving 23 bases between them. The CDR3 runs 19 residues. The CDR3 region has the DNA TGTGCCAGCAGCTTGGGGCCCAATATTCCTGGGGGGCCTAACTATGGCTACACCTTC. Protein product: CASSLGPNIPGGPNYGYTF.